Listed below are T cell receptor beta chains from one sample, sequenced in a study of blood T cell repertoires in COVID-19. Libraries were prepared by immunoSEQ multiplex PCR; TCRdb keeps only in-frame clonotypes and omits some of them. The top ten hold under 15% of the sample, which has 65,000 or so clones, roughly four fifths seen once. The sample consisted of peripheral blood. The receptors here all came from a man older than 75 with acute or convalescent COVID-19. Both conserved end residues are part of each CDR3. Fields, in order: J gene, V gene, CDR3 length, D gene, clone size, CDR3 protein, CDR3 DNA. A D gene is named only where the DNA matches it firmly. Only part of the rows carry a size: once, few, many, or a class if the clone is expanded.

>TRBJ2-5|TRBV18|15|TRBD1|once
CASSPGDRVEGTQYF
TGTGCCAGCTCACCAGGGGACAGGGTCGAGGGGACCCAGTACTTC
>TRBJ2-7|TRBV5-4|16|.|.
CASSLGFQGIDYEQYF
TGTGCCAGCAGCTTGGGGTTTCAGGGAATCGACTACGAGCAGTACTTC
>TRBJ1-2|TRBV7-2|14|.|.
CASSLSGNGYRYTF
TGTGCCAGCAGCTTGTCAGGTAATGGCTATCGCTACACCTTC
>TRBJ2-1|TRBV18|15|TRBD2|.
CASSPLAGDTNEQFF
TGTGCCAGCTCACCACTAGCGGGGGACACCAATGAGCAGTTCTTC
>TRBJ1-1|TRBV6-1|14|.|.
CASSEPHGNTEAFF
TGTGCCAGCAGTGAACCACATGGGAACACTGAAGCTTTCTTT
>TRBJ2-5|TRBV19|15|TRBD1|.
CASSVLNRGEETQYF
TGTGCCAGTAGCGTACTTAACAGGGGGGAAGAGACCCAGTACTTC
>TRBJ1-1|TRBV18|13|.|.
CASSSQMNTEAFF
TGTGCCAGCTCGTCACAGATGAACACTGAAGCTTTCTTT
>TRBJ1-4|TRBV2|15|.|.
CASSVSGGINEKLFF
TGTGCCAGCAGTGTTTCAGGAGGGATTAATGAAAAACTGTTTTTT
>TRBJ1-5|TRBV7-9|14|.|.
CASSPGTINQPQHF
TGTGCCAGCAGCCCCGGGACAATCAATCAGCCCCAGCATTTT
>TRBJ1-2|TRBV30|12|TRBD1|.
CAWGTAAIGYTF
TGTGCCTGGGGGACAGCCGCCATCGGCTACACCTTC
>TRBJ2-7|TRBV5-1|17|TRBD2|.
CASSLGASGTSSYEQYF
TGCGCCAGCAGCTTGGGTGCTAGCGGAACAAGCTCCTACGAGCAGTACTTC
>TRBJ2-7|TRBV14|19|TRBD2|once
CASSQDPTSSGASSYEQYF
TGTGCCAGCAGCCAAGATCCGACTAGTAGCGGGGCGAGCTCCTACGAGCAGTACTTC
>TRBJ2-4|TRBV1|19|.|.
CTSSRWEAGGLLGKNIQYF
TGCACCAGCAGCCGATGGGAAGCGGGGGGGCTTCTGGGCAAAAACATTCAGTACTTC
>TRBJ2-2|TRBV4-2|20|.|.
CASSQEEARGLRGHAGELFF
TGTGCCAGCAGCCAAGAGGAGGCTCGCGGTCTGCGGGGGCACGCCGGGGAGCTGTTTTTT
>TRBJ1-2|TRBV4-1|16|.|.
CASSQTQTPSGRGYTF
TGCGCCAGCAGCCAGACACAGACACCCTCAGGTAGAGGCTACACCTTC
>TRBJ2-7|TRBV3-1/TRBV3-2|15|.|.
CASSQERQGIGEQYF
TGTGCCAGCAGCCAAGAAAGGCAGGGTATCGGCGAGCAGTACTTC
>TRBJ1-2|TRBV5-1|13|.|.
CASSPRGGYGYTF
TGCGCCAGCAGCCCCAGGGGTGGCTATGGCTACACCTTC
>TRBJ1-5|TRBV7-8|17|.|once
CASSLAPTGPSNQPQHF
TGTGCCAGCAGCTTAGCCCCAACAGGCCCGAGCAATCAGCCCCAGCATTTT
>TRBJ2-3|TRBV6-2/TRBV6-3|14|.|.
CASSYSSSTDTQYF
TGTGCCAGCAGTTACTCTTCTAGCACAGATACGCAGTATTTT
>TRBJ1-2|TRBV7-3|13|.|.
CASSLNGFYGYTF
TGTGCCAGCAGCTTAAACGGTTTCTATGGCTACACCTTC
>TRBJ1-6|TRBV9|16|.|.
CAQNQEGRQVNSPLHF
TGTGCCCAGAACCAAGAGGGGCGACAGGTTAATTCACCCCTCCACTTT
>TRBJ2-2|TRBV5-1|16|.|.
CASSASSDRGTGELFF
TGCGCCAGCAGCGCGTCGTCAGATAGGGGAACCGGGGAGCTGTTTTTT
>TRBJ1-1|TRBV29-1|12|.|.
CSAWTANTEAFF
TGCAGCGCTTGGACAGCGAACACTGAAGCTTTCTTT
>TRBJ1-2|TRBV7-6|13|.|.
CASSPGVSGGYTF
TGTGCCAGCAGCCCAGGGGTTTCAGGAGGCTACACCTTC
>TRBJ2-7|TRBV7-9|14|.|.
CASSFTGLAYEQYF
TGTGCCAGCAGCTTCACAGGCCTGGCCTACGAGCAGTACTTC
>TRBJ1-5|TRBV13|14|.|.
CASSLGPGDQPQHF
TGTGCCAGCAGCTTAGGACCGGGGGATCAGCCCCAGCATTTT
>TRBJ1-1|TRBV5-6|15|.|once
CASSLQGGARTEAFF
TGTGCCAGCAGCTTGCAAGGGGGGGCGCGAACTGAAGCTTTCTTT
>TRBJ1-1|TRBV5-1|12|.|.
CASRSGNTEAFF
TGCGCCAGCAGATCAGGGAACACTGAAGCTTTCTTT
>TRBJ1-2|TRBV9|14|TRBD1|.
CASSLWTGNYGYTF
TGTGCCAGCAGCCTGTGGACAGGGAACTATGGCTACACCTTC
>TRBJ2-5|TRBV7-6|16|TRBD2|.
CASSLAGGTTQETQYF
TGTGCCAGCAGCTTAGCGGGCGGGACTACCCAAGAGACCCAGTACTTC
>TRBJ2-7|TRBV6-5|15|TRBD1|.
CASREWDRGPYEQYF
TGTGCCAGCAGAGAGTGGGACAGGGGACCCTACGAGCAGTACTTC
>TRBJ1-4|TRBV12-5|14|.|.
CASGFGGFGEKLFF
TGTGCTAGTGGTTTCGGGGGGTTTGGTGAAAAACTGTTTTTT
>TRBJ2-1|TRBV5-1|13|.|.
CASSLARYNEQFF
TGCGCCAGCAGCCTCGCGCGGTACAATGAGCAGTTCTTC
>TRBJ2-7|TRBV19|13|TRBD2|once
CASSSLGGYEQYF
TGTGCCAGTAGTTCCCTGGGGGGGTACGAGCAGTACTTC
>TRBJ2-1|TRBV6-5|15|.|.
CASQRTFRNLNEQFF
TGTGCCAGCCAGCGAACTTTCCGAAACCTCAATGAGCAGTTCTTC
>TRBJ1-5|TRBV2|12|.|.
CASSQDRTSKHF
TGTGCCAGCAGTCAAGACAGGACCTCGAAACATTTT
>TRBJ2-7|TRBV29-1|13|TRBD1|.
CSIRGTERNEQYF
TGCAGCATCCGAGGGACAGAGAGAAACGAGCAGTACTTC
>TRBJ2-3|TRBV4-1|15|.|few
CASSQYEPRADTQYF
TGCGCCAGCAGCCAATACGAACCCAGGGCAGATACGCAGTATTTT
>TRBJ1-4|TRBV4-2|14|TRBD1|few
CASSQPDRGEKLFF
TGTGCCAGCAGCCAACCCGACAGGGGCGAAAAACTGTTTTTT
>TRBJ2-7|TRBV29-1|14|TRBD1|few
CSIRPGQGGYEQYF
TGCAGCATCCGGCCGGGACAGGGGGGGTACGAGCAGTACTTC
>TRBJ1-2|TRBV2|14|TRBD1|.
CASGGQAVAYGYTF
TGTGCCAGCGGGGGACAGGCCGTTGCTTATGGCTACACCTTC
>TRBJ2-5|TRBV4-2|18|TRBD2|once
CASSQGGLAGASGETQYF
TGTGCCAGCAGCCAAGGAGGGCTAGCGGGGGCCTCAGGAGAGACCCAGTACTTC
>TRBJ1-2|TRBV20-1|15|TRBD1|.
CSASERDRGFAGYTF
TGCAGTGCTAGTGAAAGGGACAGGGGATTTGCTGGCTACACCTTC
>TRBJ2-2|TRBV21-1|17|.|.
CASSKASRAKDTGELFF
TGTGCCAGCAGCAAGGCTTCGCGGGCTAAGGACACCGGGGAGCTGTTTTTT
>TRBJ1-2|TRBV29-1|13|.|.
CSVEPVGGYGYTF
TGCAGCGTTGAACCAGTCGGGGGCTATGGCTACACCTTC
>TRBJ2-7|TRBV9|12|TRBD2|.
CASSKGRGEQYF
TGTGCCAGCAGTAAAGGGAGGGGCGAGCAGTACTTC
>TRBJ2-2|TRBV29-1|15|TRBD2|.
CSVDMRGANTGELFF
TGCAGCGTTGATATGCGGGGGGCGAACACCGGGGAGCTGTTTTTT
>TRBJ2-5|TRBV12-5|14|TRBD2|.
CASGPSGGGETQYF
TGTGCTAGTGGTCCGTCGGGGGGTGGAGAGACCCAGTACTTC
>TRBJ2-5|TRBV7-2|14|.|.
CASSLVSSGYNRYF
TGTGCCAGCAGCTTAGTATCCAGCGGGTATAATCGGTACTTC
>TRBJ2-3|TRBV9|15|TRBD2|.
CASSGWASGRGTQYF
TGTGCCAGCAGCGGGTGGGCTAGCGGGAGGGGTACGCAGTATTTT
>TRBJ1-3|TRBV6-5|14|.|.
CASRPGTSGNTIYF
TGTGCCAGCAGACCCGGGACATCCGGAAACACCATATATTTT
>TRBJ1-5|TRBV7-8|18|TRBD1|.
CASSLGDRGEYSNQPQHF
TGTGCCAGCAGCTTAGGGGACAGGGGAGAATATAGCAATCAGCCCCAGCATTTT
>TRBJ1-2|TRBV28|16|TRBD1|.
CATTSGGSAGYYGYTF
TGTGCCACCACGTCAGGGGGAAGTGCAGGGTACTATGGCTACACCTTC
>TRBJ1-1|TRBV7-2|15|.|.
CASSLTGTTNTEAFF
TGTGCCAGCAGCCTAACCGGGACAACGAACACTGAAGCTTTCTTT
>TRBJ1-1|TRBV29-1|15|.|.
CSVVRLGEVMPEAFF
TGCAGCGTTGTCCGGTTGGGGGAGGTTATGCCTGAAGCTTTCTTT
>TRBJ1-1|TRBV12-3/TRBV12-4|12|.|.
CASSGGNTEAFF
TGTGCCAGCAGCGGGGGTAACACTGAAGCTTTCTTT
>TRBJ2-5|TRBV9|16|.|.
CASSDNPSGVQETQYF
TGTGCCAGCAGCGATAACCCCTCCGGGGTTCAAGAGACCCAGTACTTC
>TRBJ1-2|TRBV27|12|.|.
CASSEAGGGYTF
TGTGCCAGCAGTGAGGCGGGGGGTGGCTACACCTTC
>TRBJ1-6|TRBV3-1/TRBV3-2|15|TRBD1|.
CASSQGGQANSPLHF
TGTGCCAGCAGCCAAGGAGGACAGGCTAATTCACCCCTCCACTTT
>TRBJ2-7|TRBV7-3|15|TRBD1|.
CASSLIGTGYNEQYF
TGTGCCAGCAGCTTAATTGGGACAGGGTACAACGAGCAGTACTTC